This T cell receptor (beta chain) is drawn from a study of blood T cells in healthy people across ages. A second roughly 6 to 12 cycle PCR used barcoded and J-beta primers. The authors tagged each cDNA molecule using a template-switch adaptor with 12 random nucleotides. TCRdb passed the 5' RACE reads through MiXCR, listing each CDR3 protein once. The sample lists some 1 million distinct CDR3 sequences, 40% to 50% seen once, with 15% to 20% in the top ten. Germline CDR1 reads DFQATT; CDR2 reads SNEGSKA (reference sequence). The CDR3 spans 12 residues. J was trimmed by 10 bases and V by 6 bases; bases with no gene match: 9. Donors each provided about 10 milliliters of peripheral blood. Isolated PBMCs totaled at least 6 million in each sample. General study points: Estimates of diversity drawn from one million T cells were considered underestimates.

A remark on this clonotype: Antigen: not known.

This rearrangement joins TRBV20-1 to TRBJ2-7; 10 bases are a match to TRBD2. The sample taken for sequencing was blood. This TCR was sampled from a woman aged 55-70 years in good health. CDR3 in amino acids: CSARASGSTQYF. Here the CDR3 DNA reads TGCAGTGCACGGGCTAGCGGGAGTACCCAGTACTTC.